Each of the 32 T cell receptor beta chains below was sequenced from the same sample in a study of shared clonotypes between healthy human individuals. TCRdb's table, derived via immunoSEQ multiplex PCR, lists solely in-frame clones and lacks some. The profile shows approximately 98,000 clones, 55% to 70% of them singletons. The sample was memory CD8+ T cells sorted from blood. Sample subset: CD45RO+ cells pooled with CCR7-negative TemRA cells. These receptors all come from a woman aged 25 to 39 in good health.

The chain joins TRBV28 to TRBJ2-7; TRBD1 is a possible D gene (5 bases). The CDR3 runs 15 residues. Between the trimmed V and J ends, which lost 10 bases and 2 bases, there was a span of 21 bases. The germline CDR1 and CDR2 sequences are MDHEN and SYDVKM. The CDR3 coding sequence is TGTGCCATCATGATTGCAGGGTTCCCCACCTACGAGCAGTACTTC. Encoded protein: CAIMIAGFPTYEQYF.

The table lists this clone with many counts. The chain couples TRBV6-1 to TRBJ2-4; D uncertain. V lost 1 base and J lost 0, with 4 bases in between. The CDR3 is made up of 14 amino acids. In germline, CDR1 is MNHNS, CDR2 SASEGT. CDR3 region: CASSEEIAKNIQYF. CDR3 coding DNA: TGTGCCAGCAGTGAAGAAATAGCCAAAAACATTCAGTACTTC.

This clone occurred once. The J gene is TRBJ2-7, the V gene TRBV7-2; possible D gene TRBD1, 5 bases. This CDR3 contains 15 residues. The V and J ends lost 3 bases and 0 bases respectively, with 12 bases between them. CDR1 is SGHTA and CDR2 is FQGNSA in the germline V gene. In DNA form, the CDR3 reads TGTGCCAGCAGCTTTGTTTCCAGGGACTCCTACGAGCAGTACTTC. Its protein is CASSFVSRDSYEQYF. Combining the CDR3 with reference TRBV7-2 and TRBJ2-7 gives the whole variable domain GAGVSQSPSNKVTEKGKDVELRCDPISGHTALYWYRQSLGQGLEFLIYFQGNSAPDKSGLPSDRFSAERTGGSVSTLTIQRTQQEDSAVYLCASSFVSRDSYEQYFGPGTRLTVT.

The chain has TRBV4-1 and TRBJ1-1; the D gene is possibly TRBD1 (5 bases). Germline lookup yields CDR1 MGHRA and CDR2 YSYEKL. V lost 3 bases and J lost 10, with 24 bases in between. The CDR3 totals 16 residues. CDR3 in amino acids: CASSHRGPGRVLPAFF. The CDR3 DNA reads TGCGCCAGCAGCCACAGAGGGCCGGGGCGGGTGCTACCAGCTTTCTTT.

The chain couples TRBV6-4 to TRBJ2-1; no clear D. Germline CDR1 and CDR2: MRHNA and SNTAGT. The CDR3 is 16 amino acids. Trimming took 0 bases from V and 8 from J, leaving 17 bases between them. CDR3 sequence (DNA): TGTGCCAGCAGTGACTCGTCCCGCAGTAGTGCGGATGAGCAGTTCTTC. This encodes CASSDSSRSSADEQFF.

J is TRBJ2-7 and V is TRBV10-3, with a tentative D call TRBD1 (5 bases). The CDR3 has 13 amino acids. From germline, CDR1 is ENHRY and CDR2 SYGVKD. The germline V and J ends were trimmed by 4 bases and 3 bases, with 10 bases remaining between them. The CDR3 reads CAISGEQVYEQYF. CDR3 sequence (DNA): TGTGCCATCAGTGGTGAACAGGTCTACGAGCAGTACTTC.

V is TRBV7-8 and J is TRBJ2-7; D ambiguous. With 4 bases removed from V and 6 bases from J, the gap between germline ends came to 13 bases. Germline lookup yields CDR1 SGHVS and CDR2 FQNEAQ. The CDR3 contains 13 residues. CDR3 nucleotide sequence: TGTGCCAGCAGCTCATCTCTCGCGTCCGAGCAGTACTTC. It translates to CASSSSLASEQYF.

The chain's CDR3 is CASSPPGQGGRAFF. CDR3 bases: TGTGCCAGCAGTCCCCCGGGACAGGGGGGGAGAGCTTTCTTT. V and J are TRBV6-6 and TRBJ1-1; 11 bases line up with TRBD1. The CDR3 spans 14 residues. The V segment lost 5 bases and the J segment 10 bases; nucleotides outside the gene matches: 9. Germline V gene sequence: CDR1 MNHNY, CDR2 SVGAGI (reference sequence).

The gene calls are TRBV29-1 and TRBJ2-3; D unresolved. The CDR3 covers 14 residues. Germline V gives CDR1 SQVTM, CDR2 ANQGSEA. Trimming removed 4 bases at V and 3 bases at J, with 14 bases between. CDR3 residues: CSVGVTFATDTQYF. Written as DNA, the CDR3 is TGCAGCGTTGGTGTGACTTTCGCGACAGATACGCAGTATTTT.

In this sample, this clone turned up once. V is TRBV9 and J is TRBJ2-7; D is unclear. The V and J ends lost 2 bases and 0 bases respectively, with 15 bases between them. The germline CDR1 and CDR2 sequences are SGDLS and YYNGEE. This CDR3 has 16 amino acids. CDR3 amino acids: CASSVGQTISSYEQYF. CDR3 DNA: TGTGCCAGCAGCGTCGGTCAGACCATTAGCTCCTACGAGCAGTACTTC.

V usage is TRBV19 and J usage is TRBJ1-2; D gene unclear. This CDR3 has 14 amino acids. V lost 5 bases and J lost 3, with 13 bases in between. From germline, CDR1 is LNHDA and CDR2 SQIVND (reference sequence). The CDR3 reads CASSWTEDYYGYTF. The CDR3 DNA reads TGTGCCAGTAGTTGGACGGAGGACTACTATGGCTACACCTTC.

The chain couples TRBV5-4 to TRBJ2-5, with 9 bases lining up with TRBD1. The last part of the DNA fits TRBJ2-7 better; the J call may be wrong. Germline-derived CDR1 and CDR2 are SGHNT and YYREEE (reference sequence). This CDR3 contains 16 residues. In DNA form, the CDR3 reads TGTGCCAGCAGCCTCACGACAGGGGGATCCATTGACGAGCAGTACTTC. It codes for CASSLTTGGSIDEQYF.

V usage is TRBV5-1 and J usage is TRBJ2-1; 13 bases line up with TRBD2. J gave up 7 bases and V 1 base, and 8 bases lay outside the gene matches. CDR3 length: 17 residues. The V gene's germline CDR1 is SGHRS and CDR2 YFSETQ. CDR3 amino acids: CASSLRTSGRLGNEQFF. DNA for the CDR3: TGCGCCAGCAGCTTGAGGACTAGCGGGAGACTGGGTAATGAGCAGTTCTTC.

The chain uses TRBV28 and TRBJ1-5, with 8 bases matching TRBD1. Germline trimming cut 3 bases from V and 2 bases from J; bases unmatched to any gene: 12. Germline CDR1 reads MDHEN; CDR2 reads SYDVKM. This CDR3 region has 18 residues. This CDR3 reads CASSFTAIRGRGNQPQHF. The CDR3 coding sequence is TGTGCCAGCAGTTTCACGGCAATCAGGGGGCGCGGCAATCAGCCCCAGCATTTT.

On this clone itself: A junction boundary mismatches the germline segment, possibly from a read error. The genes are TRBV2 and TRBJ2-7; possibly TRBD1 for D (5 bases). Germline CDR1 SNHLY, CDR2 FYNNEI. This CDR3 spans 11 amino acids. The CDR3 sequence is CASSEIRKGFF. The CDR3 nucleotides are TGTGCCAGCAGTGAAATCCGAAAGGGGTTTTTC.

This clone was picked up one time. The rearrangement uses TRBV5-1 and TRBJ2-1, with 12 positions matching TRBD2. Per germline, CDR1 SGHRS and CDR2 YFSETQ. The CDR3 has 17 amino acids. Germline trimming cut 4 bases from V and 0 bases from J; bases unmatched to any gene: 5. The CDR3 DNA reads as TGCGCCAGCAGCCTAGCGGGAGGGCCGTCCTCCTACAATGAGCAGTTCTTC. Encoded protein: CASSLAGGPSSYNEQFF. Full variable domain (remainder filled in from reference TRBV5-1 and TRBJ2-1): KAGVTQTPRYLIKTRGQQVTLSCSPISGHRSVSWYQQTPGQGLQFLFEYFSETQRNKGNFPGRFSGRQFSNSRSEMNVSTLELGDSALYLCASSLAGGPSSYNEQFFGPGTRLTVL.

The rearrangement joins TRBV27 to TRBJ2-3; 7 bases match TRBD1. The germline gives CDR1 MNHEY, CDR2 SMNVEV (reference sequence). Trimming took 1 base from V and 2 from J; bases not matched to a gene: 27. The CDR3 spans 23 residues. The CDR3 DNA reads TGTGCCAGCAGTTTATTATCGTGGTTTGGGCCCGACGGGGACAGCTTATTCACAGATACGCAGTATTTT. Amino acids: CASSLLSWFGPDGDSLFTDTQYF.

The chain carries TRBV11-2 and TRBJ2-7, with 7 bases lining up with TRBD2. Looked up from germline, CDR1 is SGHAT and CDR2 is FQNNGV. The CDR3 totals 13 residues. Trimming took 5 bases from V and 12 from J; bases not matched to a gene: 13. The CDR3 DNA follows: TGTGCCAGCAGCCACCTTCTCGGGAGGTTGCGGTACTTC. Encoded protein: CASSHLLGRLRYF.

This CDR3 reads CASPSPGSGANVLTF. The CDR3 DNA is TGTGCCAGCCCCTCCCCGGGTAGTGGGGCCAACGTCCTGACTTTC. This chain connects TRBV9 to TRBJ2-6; D is ambiguous. This CDR3 contains 15 residues. V was pared by 7 bases and J by 3 bases, with 14 bases between. Germline CDR1 is SGDLS and CDR2 is YYNGEE.

This chain joins TRBV13 and TRBJ1-1; D not resolved. There are 16 residues in the CDR3. Germline CDR1 is PRHDT and CDR2 is FYEKMQ (reference sequence). V was shortened by 0 bases and J by 0 bases, with 11 bases between the two germline ends. The CDR3 region is CASSLGHSRMNTEAFF. The CDR3 coding sequence is TGTGCCAGCAGCTTAGGACACAGTAGAATGAACACTGAAGCTTTCTTT.

The J gene is TRBJ2-7, the V gene TRBV7-9, with D tentatively TRBD2 (6 bases). Germline CDR1 SEHNR, CDR2 FQNEAQ (reference sequence). The length of the CDR3 is 11 residues. V gave up 3 bases and J gave up 8 bases, with 8 bases separating them. CDR3 nucleotides: TGTGCCAGCAGCTTTGCGGGGCAGCAGTACTTC. Protein product: CASSFAGQQYF.

The chain employs TRBV2 and TRBJ2-7; D tentatively reads TRBD1 or TRBD2 (6 bases each). The CDR3 contains 16 residues. V was trimmed by 6 bases and J by 6 bases, leaving 24 bases between them. Germline lookup yields CDR1 SNHLY and CDR2 FYNNEI. The CDR3: CASRRPPRGRRSEQYF. The DNA of the CDR3 is TGTGCCAGCAGACGCCCTCCTCGGGGGCGCCGATCCGAGCAGTACTTC.

The V gene is TRBV6-4, the J gene TRBJ1-5; a possible D gene is TRBD1 (6 bases). The V and J ends lost 5 bases and 5 bases respectively, with 16 bases between them. Germline CDR1 is MRHNA and CDR2 is SNTAGT. The CDR3 is 15 amino acids. The CDR3 nucleotides are TGTGCCAGCAGTTACTTCCGACAGGCCGATCAGCCCCAGCATTTT. This gives the protein CASSYFRQADQPQHF.

The rearrangement links TRBV5-5 to TRBJ2-3; no reliable D call. CDR3 size: 11 residues. Trimming stripped 4 bases from V and 1 base from J, with 1 base between. Germline assignment: CDR1 SGHKS and CDR2 YYEKEE (reference sequence). CDR3 sequence: CASSRTDTQYF. CDR3 DNA: TGTGCCAGCAGCCGCACAGATACGCAGTATTTT. Full variable domain (missing parts from reference TRBV5-5 and TRBJ2-3): DAGVTQSPTHLIKTRGQQVTLRCSPISGHKSVSWYQQVLGQGPQFIFQYYEKEERGRGNFPDRFSARQFPNYSSELNVNALLLGDSALYLCASSRTDTQYFGPGTRLTVL.

This chain links TRBV10-3 with TRBJ1-1; 7 bases agree with TRBD1. The V gene's germline CDR1 is ENHRY and CDR2 SYGVKD. The V segment lost 4 bases and the J segment 1 base; nucleotides outside the gene matches: 9. CDR3 length equals 16 residues. CDR3 sequence (DNA): TGTGCCATCAGTGCCCACCTAAGGACAGGGAACACTGAAGCTTTCTTT. This sequence encodes CAISAHLRTGNTEAFF.

This clone was detected only a few times. One end of the junction fails to match germline, which may point to a read error. This chain connects TRBV27 to TRBJ2-7; 7 bases map to TRBD1. Germline V gene sequence: CDR1 MNHEY, CDR2 SMNVEV (reference sequence). The CDR3 spans 13 residues. The CDR3 bases are TGTGCCAGCAGTTTTTCCCGAATGGGACAGCCCAACTTC. It specifies CASSFSRMGQPNF.

The chain joins TRBV29-1 to TRBJ1-1; D is unresolved. The CDR3 runs 13 residues. Germline values: CDR1 SQVTM, CDR2 ANQGSEA. Between the trimmed V and J ends, which lost 3 bases and 0 bases, there was a span of 8 bases. The CDR3 DNA reads as TGCAGCGTTGATGGTCAGATGAACACTGAAGCTTTCTTT. It yields the protein CSVDGQMNTEAFF.

V is TRBV27 and J is TRBJ2-1, with 8 bases identical to TRBD1. The germline V gene encodes CDR1 MNHEY and CDR2 SMNVEV (reference sequence). The J segment lost 4 bases and the V segment lost 8 bases, leaving 10 bases of the junction unmatched. This CDR3 region has 15 residues. CDR3 in amino acids: CASSKGQAPYNEQFF. The DNA for the CDR3 is TGTGCCAGCTCCAAGGGACAGGCACCTTACAATGAGCAGTTCTTC.

The chain joins TRBV6-5 to TRBJ1-4; TRBD1 is a possible D gene (6 bases). The V end was cut by 6 bases, the J end by 4 bases, with 9 bases between. Germline assignment: CDR1 MNHEY and CDR2 SVGAGI. This CDR3 contains 13 residues. The CDR3 sequence is CASSTGFNEKLFF. The CDR3 DNA reads as TGTGCCAGCAGCACAGGGTTTAATGAAAAACTGTTTTTT.

This rearrangement joins TRBV28 to TRBJ2-1; 7 bases fit TRBD2. Germline values: CDR1 MDHEN, CDR2 SYDVKM. This CDR3 comprises 14 residues. V gave up 3 bases and J gave up 7 bases; unmatched junction bases: 6. DNA for the CDR3: TGTGCCAGCAGTTTGTGGACTAGTCGTAATGAGCAGTTCTTC. This translates into CASSLWTSRNEQFF.

The chain joins TRBV7-9 to TRBJ2-7, with D tentatively TRBD2 (5 bases). The CDR3 spans 12 residues. V dropped 1 base and J dropped 5 bases, with 6 bases sitting between them. The germline V gene has CDR1 SEHNR and CDR2 FQNEAQ (reference sequence). Here the CDR3 DNA reads TGTGCCAGCAGCTTAGAGGGAGACGAGCAGTACTTC. Amino acids: CASSLEGDEQYF.

CDR3 sequence: CASSITVNTEAFF. CDR3 in DNA: TGTGCCAGCAGCATAACGGTGAACACTGAAGCTTTCTTT. The chain has TRBV11-2 and TRBJ1-1; no firm D call. V lost 5 bases and J lost 0, with 7 bases in between. This CDR3 has 13 residues. Germline CDR1 and CDR2: SGHAT and FQNNGV.